The 20 T cell receptor beta chains listed next were all sequenced from one sample in a study of T cell responses to AZD1222 COVID-19 vaccine. Assay used: immunoSEQ multiplex PCR; TCRdb lists only in-frame clones, some missing. The sample shows approximately 140,000 clones, around 90% of them seen only once. The sample consisted of peripheral blood, taken 28 days after the second AZD1222 dose. These receptors were collected from an adult who received the AZD1222 COVID-19 vaccine.

The chain has TRBV30 and TRBJ1-6; D is unclear. V dropped 7 bases and J dropped 0 bases, with 19 bases sitting between them. This CDR3 is built from 17 residues. Germline loops: CDR1 GTSNPN, CDR2 SVGIG (reference sequence). CDR3 sequence reads: CAYSPGRSYSYNSPLHF. CDR3 sequence (DNA): TGTGCCTACTCACCGGGGAGGTCGTACTCCTATAATTCACCCCTCCACTTT. Based on the CDR3 plus reference TRBV30 and TRBJ1-6, the full variable domain is SQTIHQWPATLVQPVGSPLSLECTVEGTSNPNLYWYRQAAGRGLQLLFYSVGIGQISSEVPQNLSASRPQDRQFILSSKKLLLSDSGFYLCAYSPGRSYSYNSPLHFGNGTRLTVT.

Here the CDR3 reads CASYGREGDNEQFF. The CDR3 DNA reads as TGTGCCAGTTATGGGAGGGAAGGTGACAATGAGCAGTTCTTC. The chain combines TRBV6-5 with TRBJ2-1, with 7 bases identical to TRBD2. Germline CDR1 MNHEY, CDR2 SVGAGI. Trimming cost V 9 bases and J 5 bases; bases outside gene matches: 10. The CDR3 runs 14 residues.

The chain combines TRBV28 with TRBJ2-1; D unresolved. V shed 7 bases and J shed 1 base, with 11 bases lying between them. CDR1 MDHEN and CDR2 SYDVKM come from the germline V gene. The length of the CDR3 is 14 residues. CDR3 sequence (DNA): TGTGCCAGCAAGGGCTTTTCATCCTACAATGAGCAGTTCTTC. Translated, it gives CASKGFSSYNEQFF.

V gene TRBV5-1 combines with J gene TRBJ2-3; 8 nucleotides match TRBD1. Germline-derived CDR1 and CDR2 are SGHRS and YFSETQ. This CDR3 has 15 amino acids. Trimming removed 4 bases from V and 3 bases from J; junction bases left unmatched: 7. The CDR3 sequence: CASSPNGQGTDTQYF. As DNA, the CDR3 is TGCGCCAGCAGCCCCAACGGACAGGGTACAGATACGCAGTATTTT.

The chain joins TRBV10-2 to TRBJ2-7; possible D gene TRBD2, 6 bases. V was cut by 8 bases and J by 1 base, with 12 bases left in between. CDR1 is WSHSY and CDR2 is SAAADI in the germline V gene. The CDR3 sequence is 13 residues long. The CDR3 protein is CASLGLDSYEQYF. The CDR3 DNA follows: TGCGCCAGCTTGGGACTCGATTCCTACGAGCAGTACTTC.

This clone was found once. The chain employs TRBV5-1 and TRBJ1-2; 7 nucleotides align to TRBD1. The trim removed 4 bases at V and 4 bases at J, leaving 7 bases unmatched. Germline V CDR1 and CDR2: SGHRS, YFSETQ. This CDR3 comprises 14 residues. This CDR3 reads CASSLEGQAYGYTF. The CDR3 coding sequence is TGCGCCAGCAGCCTTGAAGGACAGGCCTATGGCTACACCTTC.

A word on this clone: The identical CDR3 is also encoded by other nucleotide sequences in the sample. The V gene is TRBV9, the J gene TRBJ2-1, with 11 positions matching TRBD2. Germline-derived CDR1 and CDR2 are SGDLS and YYNGEE. The CDR3 sequence is 14 residues long. V trimming: 2 bases; J trimming: 5 bases; junction bases outside the gene matches: 0. The CDR3 sequence: CASSVGLADNEQFF. In DNA, the CDR3 is TGTGCCAGCAGCGTGGGACTAGCGGACAATGAGCAGTTCTTC.

This rearrangement joins TRBV7-2 to TRBJ2-5; D possibly corresponds to TRBD1 (6 bases). The CDR3 totals 14 residues. Looked up from germline, CDR1 is SGHTA and CDR2 is FQGNSA. The V gene lost 3 bases and the J gene lost 1 base, with 9 bases spanning the gap. The CDR3 sequence is CASSFHRAQETQYF. The CDR3 DNA reads as TGTGCCAGCAGCTTTCACAGGGCCCAAGAGACCCAGTACTTC.

The gene calls are TRBV11-2 and TRBJ2-3; D is uncertain. CDR1 is SGHAT, CDR2 FQNNGV, per germline. V shed 6 bases and J shed 0 bases, with 16 bases lying between them. The CDR3 contains 16 residues. The CDR3 sequence is CASRPYLAASTDTQYF. As DNA, the CDR3 is TGTGCCAGCAGGCCCTACTTGGCGGCTAGCACAGATACGCAGTATTTT.

The chain employs TRBV7-3 and TRBJ1-1, with D perhaps matching TRBD1 (5 bases). The CDR3 runs to 14 residues. CDR1 and CDR2 (germline): SGHTA, FQGTGA. Trimming shortened V by 0 bases and J by 2 bases, and 7 bases separated the two germline ends. CDR3 residues: CASSLTGTNTEAFF. The CDR3 DNA sequence: TGTGCCAGCAGCTTAACAGGGACCAACACTGAAGCTTTCTTT. The full variable domain, rest sourced from reference TRBV7-3 and TRBJ1-1, is GAGVSQTPSNKVTEKGKYVELRCDPISGHTALYWYRQSLGQGPEFLIYFQGTGAADDSGLPNDRFFAVRPEGSVSTLKIQRTERGDSAVYLCASSLTGTNTEAFFGQGTRLTVV.

This clone was seen more than once but under ten times. This chain joins TRBV9 and TRBJ1-1; D is perhaps TRBD1 (5 bases). CDR3 length: 15 amino acids. CDR1 and CDR2 (germline): SGDLS, YYNGEE. V lost 4 bases to trimming and J lost 3 bases, with 16 bases between them. CDR3 bases: TGTGCCAGCAGCCCGGGTTCTCTGGGGGACACTGAAGCTTTCTTT. Its protein is CASSPGSLGDTEAFF.

This chain connects TRBV3-1 (or the pseudogene TRBV3-2) to TRBJ2-1, with D tentatively TRBD1 or TRBD2 (5 bases each). Germline CDR1 reads LGHDT; CDR2 reads YNNKEL (reference sequence). The CDR3 has 15 amino acids. The ends were cut back, 5 bases at V and 7 bases at J, with 18 bases in the middle. The CDR3 sequence is CASSSGTASRNEQFF. The CDR3 coding sequence is TGTGCCAGCAGCTCCGGGACGGCATCAAGGAATGAGCAGTTCTTC.

The chain joins TRBV20-1 to TRBJ1-1; D call uncertain. The CDR3 spans 14 residues. Between the trimmed V and J ends, which lost 3 bases and 1 base, there was a span of 12 bases. Germline assignment: CDR1 DFQATT and CDR2 SNEGSKA (reference sequence). The CDR3 DNA sequence: TGCAGTGCTAGTAGACAAGGGAAGAACACTGAAGCTTTCTTT. Its protein is CSASRQGKNTEAFF.

The chain is built from TRBV28 and TRBJ2-3, with D possibly being TRBD1 (6 bases). Germline CDR1 MDHEN, CDR2 SYDVKM. V dropped 6 bases and J dropped 5 bases, with 15 bases sitting between them. The CDR3 spans 14 residues. The CDR3 protein is CASSNGQLQDTQYF. The CDR3 nucleotides read TGTGCCAGCAGCAACGGACAGTTACAAGATACGCAGTATTTT.

This clone was detected a few times. The V call is TRBV28, the J call TRBJ1-1; a weak D match, TRBD1 (5 bases). Trimming removed 3 bases from V and 11 bases from J, with 10 bases in between. CDR1 is MDHEN and CDR2 is SYDVKM in the germline V gene. The CDR3 extends over 11 amino acids. The chain's CDR3 is CASSLRGEAFF. The CDR3, as DNA: TGTGCCAGCAGTTTGAGGGGAGAGGCTTTCTTT.

The genes are TRBV4-1 and TRBJ1-4; D might be TRBD1 (5 bases). Germline loops: CDR1 MGHRA, CDR2 YSYEKL. Trimming took off 3 bases at V and 5 bases at J, with 13 bases between the two ends. This CDR3 has 15 residues. CDR3 nucleotide sequence: TGCGCCAGCAGCCAGCCGGGCGAGGGGAATGAAAAACTGTTTTTT. Translated, it gives CASSQPGEGNEKLFF.

This rearrangement joins TRBV4-1 to TRBJ2-2; 7 positions match TRBD1. After removal of 4 bases from V and 1 base from J, the junction contained 21 bases not matched to a gene. CDR3 size: 21 residues. Germline assignment: CDR1 MGHRA and CDR2 YSYEKL. CDR3 DNA: TGCGCCAGCAGCCCTAACTTACCGGGACAGAACGAGAGAGAGAACACCGGGGAGCTGTTTTTT. Protein sequence: CASSPNLPGQNERENTGELFF.

The genes are TRBV5-1 and TRBJ1-3; D is perhaps TRBD1 (5 bases). This CDR3 spans 16 amino acids. Germline loops: CDR1 SGHRS, CDR2 YFSETQ. V lost 4 bases to trimming and J lost 0 bases, with 14 bases between them. CDR3 nucleotide sequence: TGCGCCAGCAGCACAGGAGACAGCAGCTCTGGAAACACCATATATTTT. This codes for CASSTGDSSSGNTIYF.

The chain links TRBV11-2 to TRBJ2-1, with 14 bases fitting TRBD2. CDR1 SGHAT and CDR2 FQNNGV come from the germline V gene. The CDR3 contains 17 residues. V dropped 1 base and J dropped 3; count of bases not matched to a gene: 2. The CDR3 sequence is CASSLVGTSGSYNEQFF. Written as DNA, the CDR3 is TGTGCCAGCAGCTTAGTAGGGACTAGCGGGAGCTACAATGAGCAGTTCTTC.

This clone has a single count. The chain has TRBV3-1 (or the pseudogene TRBV3-2) and TRBJ1-3, with D possibly being TRBD1 (6 bases). The V and J ends lost 1 base and 4 bases respectively, with 17 bases between them. The CDR3 runs to 17 residues. The V gene's germline CDR1 is LGHDT and CDR2 YNNKEL (reference sequence). The CDR3 DNA follows: TGTGCCAGCAGCCAAGCGGTTGGGGACACGGGGGGAAACACCATATATTTT. Translation gives CASSQAVGDTGGNTIYF.